This T cell receptor beta chain comes out of a study of cytomegalovirus exposure and HLA in healthy donors. The V gene's germline CDR1 is LGHNA and CDR2 YSLEER. V was pared by 0 bases and J by 0 bases, with 9 bases between. CDR3 length: 16 amino acids. The PCR employed 60 Vbeta primers together with 13 Jbeta primers. In the original workflow: Later, an analysis found approximately 80 million unique TCR beta chains, and about 10 million of these were shared. Libraries were prepared by immunoSEQ multiplex PCR; TCRdb keeps only in-frame clonotypes and omits some of them. The DNA gave D and trimming, while V, J and clone size come from that table. The sample has 110,000 to 150,000 clones, over 60% seen once.

The gene calls are TRBV4-3 and TRBJ2-1; possibly TRBD1 for D (6 bases). The specimen was PBMCs. The receptor comes from a male donor in good health and CMV-seropositive. The CDR3 is CASSQDRGGSYNEQFF. CDR3 nucleotide sequence: TGCGCCAGCAGCCAAGATAGAGGGGGCTCCTACAATGAGCAGTTCTTC.